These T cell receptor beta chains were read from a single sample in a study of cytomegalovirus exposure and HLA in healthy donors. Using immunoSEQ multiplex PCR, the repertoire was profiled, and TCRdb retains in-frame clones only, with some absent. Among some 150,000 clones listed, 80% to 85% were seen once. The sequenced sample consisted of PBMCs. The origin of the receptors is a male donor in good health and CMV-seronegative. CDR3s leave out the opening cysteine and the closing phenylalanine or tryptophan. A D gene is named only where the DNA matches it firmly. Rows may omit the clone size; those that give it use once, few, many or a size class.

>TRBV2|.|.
ASRAGRRNTEAF
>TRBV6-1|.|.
ASSPGGTYGYT
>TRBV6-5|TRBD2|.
ASSPAGLAGNEQF
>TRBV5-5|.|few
ASSLDALSYEQY
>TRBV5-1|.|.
ASSFRGARYEQY
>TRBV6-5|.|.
AILDGGTIY
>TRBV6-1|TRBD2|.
ASSGMGGYDEQF
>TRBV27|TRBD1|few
ASGTTGGNTEAF
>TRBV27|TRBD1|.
ASKPQGAGEKLF
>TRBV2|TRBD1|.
ASSRGQLKDSYEQY
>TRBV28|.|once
ASGGLSSGANVLT
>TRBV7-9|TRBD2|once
SSSLGVREGLPYEQY
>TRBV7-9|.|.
ASIGDGGRSMETQY
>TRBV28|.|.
ASSQSIIMNTEAF
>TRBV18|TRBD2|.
ASSPRRTSGGSTDTQY
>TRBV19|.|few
ASSIGQGNQPQH
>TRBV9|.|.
ASSVEGRGRLNEKLF
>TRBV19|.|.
ASSILNTEAF
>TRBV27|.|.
ASRAGGLYEQY
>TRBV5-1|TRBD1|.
ASSLDPDRETQY
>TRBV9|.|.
ASSVEEGIGEQF
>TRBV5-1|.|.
ASSLGSSGMGYT
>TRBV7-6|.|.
ASSFGQNEQF
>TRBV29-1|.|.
SDGLVNTEAF
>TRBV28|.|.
ASSLSSRPQH
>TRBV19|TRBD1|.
ASSHGTGWFTGELF
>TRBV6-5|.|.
ASSYSISVWNEQF
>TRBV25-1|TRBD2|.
ASSDALLGGGANEQF
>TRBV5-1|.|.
ASSSDITHGYGYT
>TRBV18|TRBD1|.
ASSPSDRGLPGANVLT
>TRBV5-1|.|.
ASRRGSSDEKLF
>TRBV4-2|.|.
ASSQVGGAYEQY
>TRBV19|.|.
ASSPQQVTGELF
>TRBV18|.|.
ASSRQEHNQPQH
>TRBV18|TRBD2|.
ASSIAGNSYEQY
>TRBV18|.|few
ASSHDRSGNTIY
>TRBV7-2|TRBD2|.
ASSLTSGGWPDTQY
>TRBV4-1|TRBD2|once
ASSPRVLAGLNEQF
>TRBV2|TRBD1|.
ASLPGGGQETQY
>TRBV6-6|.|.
ASSYLGGNTDTQY
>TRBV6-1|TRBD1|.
ASSFDRVNTEAF
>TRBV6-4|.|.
ASSEGGENEKLF
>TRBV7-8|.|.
ASSSTGNSPLH
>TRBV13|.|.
ASSFRGSSDEQY
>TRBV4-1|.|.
ATKAPFTEAF
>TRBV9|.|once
ASSVAGGSTNEKLF
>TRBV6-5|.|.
ASSYWSAGTEAF
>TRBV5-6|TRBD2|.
ASSPPGLAGYNEQF
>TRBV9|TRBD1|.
ASSAVGTGNYGYT
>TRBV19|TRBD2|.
ASSINFPGLADSQETQY
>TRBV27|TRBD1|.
ASSLTNRGAGANVLT
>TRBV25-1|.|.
ASLGAGQSEQY
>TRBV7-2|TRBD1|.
ASSLGTARNEQF
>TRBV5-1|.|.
ASSRGGNTDTQY
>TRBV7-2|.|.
ASSRSGANEKLF
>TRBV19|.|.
ASTGQINQPQH
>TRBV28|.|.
ASLGYRSFTGELF
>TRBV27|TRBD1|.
ASSFGTGSYNEQF